Below, one T cell receptor (beta chain) is given with its context. The data stem from a study of blood T cell repertoires in COVID-19. Study-wide background: Acute-phase and convalescent COVID-19 samples originated in the United States, Italy and Spain. Sample material is recorded as cDNA or gDNA derived from T cells, B-cell-depleted T cells, or PBMCs.

In the original processing: Amplification from reference gene primers served as the basis for estimated nucleated cell counts. Profiled with immunoSEQ multiplex PCR; TCRdb holds only in-frame clones, not every one. V and J calls and clone size come straight from that table; D and trimming were deduced from the DNA. The top ten clones hold about 16% of a sample with fewer than 90,000 clones, roughly 87% of them seen once. V lost 0 bases and J 5 bases, leaving 6 bases between the germline ends. Germline CDR1 and CDR2: SGHRS and YFSETQ. The CDR3 length is 13 residues. The sample comprised peripheral blood. The gene calls are TRBV5-1 and TRBJ1-5; D not resolved. This TCR was recovered from a male donor with acute or convalescent COVID-19. CDR3: CASSLGGDQPQHF. CDR3 in DNA: TGCGCCAGCAGCTTGGGCGGGGATCAGCCCCAGCATTTT.